The sequence of this T cell receptor (beta chain) was determined in a study of blood T cell repertoires in COVID-19 (dated by TCRdb to 2018 to 2020). With respect to the entire study: Samples from collaborators originated in the United States, Italy and Spain and spanned both the acute and convalescent phases of COVID-19. The prospective study material was composed of cDNA or gDNA derived from T cells, B-cell-depleted T cells, or PBMCs. The dataset comprised deeply sampled blood TCRbeta repertoires from subjects exposed to, actively infected with, or recovered from COVID-19. The repertoires were released in a freely available public database intended as a resource for research on the immune response to SARS-CoV-2. Samples were obtained from the ongoing ImmuneRACE study (first 160 participants) and from over a thousand subjects provided by 6 global collaborators. Nearly every sample came with metadata listing a de-identified subject ID, COVID-19 status, age in years and sex. HLA class I and class II types, where available, came from metadata supplied by the sample provider rather than from assay-based typing.

The germline V end is reduced by 2 bases and the J end by 0 bases; junction bases left unmatched: 6. From the germline V gene, CDR1 is SGHRS and CDR2 is YFSETQ. Reading from cysteine to phenylalanine, the CDR3 counts 17 amino acids. Only the CDR3 part of the read is kept: 51 bases, read in frame from the first base. Details on this clone: It lacks a known antigen. No much larger clone exists at a distance of one base, and base qualities are not known.

The immunoSEQ Assay, a bias-controlled multiplex PCR, was used to amplify TCRbeta CDR3 regions from genomic DNA. In the original analysis: The number of nucleated cells in each sample was estimated by amplification of reference gene primers within the assay. To quantify the absolute abundance of each unique TCRbeta CDR3 rearrangement, sequence reads were collapsed and filtered. Productive Simpson clonality was computed per sample as the square root of Simpson's diversity index over productive rearrangements. Held by TCRdb, this immuneACCESS table contains in-frame sequences only and omits some clones. Under half of the omission traces to an unresolved V gene where checked; the cause of the rest is unknown. D and trimming come from the DNA, and the V and J calls and clone size come from that table. Within this sample are approximately 150,000 clones, with 70% to 85% of them counted one time only. The leading ten clones occupy about 15% of the sample.

In the prospective study, participants were roughly 18 to 100 years old, resided in about two dozen geographic areas of the United States, and were enrolled through a virtual design. To assign participants to cohorts, the prospective study relied on clinical history that participants themselves reported in a screening survey and a study questionnaire. Recovered participants in ImmuneRACE Cohort 3 were defined as having two consecutive negative NP/OP PCR tests, clearance from a healthcare professional, or resolution of symptoms. In the prospective study, whole blood, serum and a nasopharyngeal or oropharyngeal swab were collected from each participant by mobile phlebotomists. Additional blood draws and questionnaires over an approximately 2-month period could optionally be provided by prospective study participants. Before DNA extraction, prospective study blood samples were shipped either frozen or at room temperature.

Paper-wide results and their limitations: The quantity of clinical and demographic metadata differed by source and by participant and was supplied without curation.

The origin of this receptor is a man aged 50-60 years who had recovered from COVID-19. Material: PBMCs or T cells enriched from blood (not recorded which). This chain is built from TRBV5-1 and TRBJ2-1; TRBD2 lines up with 9 middle nucleotides. The CDR3 here reads CASSFYLAGSSYNEQFF. The base sequence is TGCGCCAGCAGCTTCTACCTAGCGGGGAGCTCCTACAATGAGCAGTTCTTC. With all but the CDR3 taken from the reference TRBV5-1 and TRBJ2-1 genes, the full variable domain is: KAGVTQTPRYLIKTRGQQVTLSCSPISGHRSVSWYQQTPGQGLQFLFEYFSETQRNKGNFPGRFSGRQFSNSRSEMNVSTLELGDSALYLCASSFYLAGSSYNEQFFGPGTRLTVL.